Below, one T cell receptor beta chain is given with its context. This clone is judged medium-sized (0.01 to 0.1%). The antigen it binds to is not known. Per-base qualities were not stored, and no clone one base away is much larger. V loses 2 bases, J loses 0 bases, and the germline ends lie 15 bases apart. The CDR3 has 17 amino acids, counting the end cysteine and phenylalanine. Left in the record is the CDR3 DNA by itself, 51 bases read in frame from the first base. Reading the germline V gene gives CDR1 SGDLS and CDR2 YYNGEE. The data belong to a study of blood T cell repertoires in COVID-19 (dated by TCRdb to the early 2020s). About the full investigation: Samples from collaborators originated in the United States, Italy and Spain and spanned both the acute and convalescent phases of COVID-19. The material from the prospective study consisted of cDNA or gDNA derived from T cells, B-cell-depleted T cells, or PBMCs. Subjects who had been exposed to COVID-19, were actively infected with it, or had recovered from it provided the deeply sampled blood TCRbeta repertoires that made up the dataset. A freely available public database, intended as a resource for researchers studying the immune response to SARS-CoV-2, is where the repertoires were released. The samples were drawn from the first 160 participants of the ongoing ImmuneRACE study and from 1,200 or so subjects provided by 6 global collaborators. Sample metadata almost always included a de-identified subject ID, COVID-19 status, age in years and sex. HLA class I and class II types, where available, came from metadata supplied by the sample provider rather than from assay-based typing.

The study at large found these results: Clinical and demographic metadata were provided uncurated, with the amount varying by source and participant.

Whole blood was collected in K2EDTA tubes by collaborating institutions according to the institutions' own protocols. For TCRbeta analysis, collaborators shipped samples in one of three forms: frozen whole blood, isolated PBMCs, or DNA extracted from either of those sample types. TCRbeta CDR3 regions were amplified from genomic DNA using the immunoSEQ Assay, a bias-controlled multiplex PCR. On the study's bioinformatics: The number of nucleated cells in each sample was estimated from the amplification of reference gene primers within the assay. To quantify the absolute abundance of each unique TCRbeta CDR3 rearrangement, sequence reads were collapsed and filtered. Productive Simpson clonality was computed per sample as the square root of Simpson's diversity index over productive rearrangements. The clones in this table, taken by TCRdb from immuneACCESS, are in-frame only. Not every clone is retained; where verified, under half of the shortfall comes from an unresolved V gene, and the cause of the rest is unknown. For V, J and clone size, that table is used; D and trimming come from the DNA. This sample holds around 42,000 clones; roughly 81% were observed only once. Approximately 13% of the sample comes from the top ten.

Sequencing input: peripheral blood. The rearrangement combines TRBV9 with TRBJ1-3, with TRBD1 perhaps the D gene, on 5 matching bases. The source of this sequence is an older woman in a cohort sampled during active COVID-19. The CDR3 reads CASSVMGTFSSGNTIYF. The DNA is as follows: TGTGCCAGCAGCGTGATGGGGACTTTCAGCTCTGGAAACACCATATATTTT.